The 23 T cell receptor beta chains below all came from one sample that was sequenced in a study of neurological immune-mediated disorders. The time point: longitudinal time-point 2. TCRdb reprocessed the 5' RACE reads with MiXCR, giving one entry per CDR3 protein. The sample lists roughly 98,000 distinct CDR3 sequences, less than 15% occurring once. The sample taken for sequencing was PBMCs. The receptors derive from a female donor with HTLV-1-associated myelopathy (HAM/TSP).

This clonotype was observed many times. This sequence joins TRBV5-5 and TRBJ2-3; D is undetermined. Deletions cut 4 bases from V and 2 bases from J, with 11 bases between. CDR1 and CDR2 from the germline V gene are SGHKS and YYEKEE (reference sequence). There are 14 residues in the CDR3. CDR3 in DNA: TGTGCCAGCAGCGGCAGGAGAGACACAGATACGCAGTATTTT. Amino acids: CASSGRRDTDTQYF.

This clonotype was found a few times. The V gene is TRBV5-1, the J gene TRBJ1-1, with TRBD1 matching 7 bases. Germline V lookup: CDR1 SGHRS, CDR2 YFSETQ. CDR3 length equals 18 residues. Trimming cost V 6 bases and J 3 bases; bases outside gene matches: 20. DNA for the CDR3: TGCGCCAGCACCCAATCCCCGACAGGGCCCCCGGGGGACACTGAAGCTTTCTTT. Amino acid sequence: CASTQSPTGPPGDTEAFF.

This clonotype has a count of ten or more. V is TRBV29-1 and J is TRBJ2-4; TRBD1 matches at 7 bases. J lost 1 base, V lost 3 bases, and 3 bases had no gene match. The germline gives CDR1 SQVTM, CDR2 ANQGSEA. The CDR3 loop spans 14 amino acids. The CDR3 sequence is CSVDVTGAKNIQYF. DNA for the CDR3: TGCAGCGTTGATGTGACAGGGGCCAAAAACATTCAGTACTTC.

This clonotype was counted at least ten times. V usage is TRBV5-1 and J usage is TRBJ1-4, with D uncertain. CDR3 size: 14 residues. Germline V lookup: CDR1 SGHRS, CDR2 YFSETQ. V lost 2 bases, J lost 5 bases, and 10 bases lay in between. DNA for the CDR3: TGCGCCAGCAGCTTAGGGTTAAAGAATGAAAAACTGTTTTTT. Protein sequence: CASSLGLKNEKLFF.

This clonotype was counted many times. The chain employs TRBV5-1 and TRBJ2-7; a weak D match, TRBD1 (6 bases). Germline CDR1 SGHRS, CDR2 YFSETQ. This CDR3 comprises 16 residues. Trimming shortened V by 4 bases and J by 2 bases, and 19 bases separated the two germline ends. The CDR3 spells CASSPDLTGSAYEQYF. In nucleotides, the CDR3 is TGCGCCAGCAGCCCCGATTTGACAGGCTCAGCCTACGAGCAGTACTTC.

Details on this clonotype: This may come from a read error, since a much larger clone is one base off. V usage is TRBV7-9 and J usage is TRBJ2-3; D unclear. Per the germline V gene, CDR1 is SEHNR and CDR2 is FQNEAQ (reference sequence). Between the trimmed V and J ends, which lost 1 base and 5 bases, there was a span of 10 bases. The CDR3 runs to 14 residues. As DNA, the CDR3 is TGTGCCAGCAGCTTAGAGCTGGGGAAAGATACGCAGTATTTT. Its protein is CASSLELGKDTQYF.

This clonotype was recorded many times. The chain combines TRBV4-1 with TRBJ1-2; tentative D call: TRBD1 (5 bases). Germline values: CDR1 MGHRA, CDR2 YSYEKL. This CDR3 is 15 amino acids long. The V end was cut by 2 bases, the J end by 6 bases, with 16 bases between. CDR3 in DNA: TGCGCCAGCAGCCAACCTGGGACTAGAAAACATGGCTACACCTTC. Translated: CASSQPGTRKHGYTF.

At least ten counts were recorded for this clonotype. J is TRBJ2-3 and V is TRBV5-1; a weak D match, TRBD2 (5 bases). Trimming removed 0 bases from V and 5 bases from J, with 13 bases in between. Germline lookup yields CDR1 SGHRS and CDR2 YFSETQ. The CDR3 covers 15 residues. Here the CDR3 reads CASSLVFEGGDTQYF. CDR3 coding DNA: TGCGCCAGCAGCTTGGTATTCGAGGGCGGAGATACGCAGTATTTT. The full variable domain, rest sourced from reference TRBV5-1 and TRBJ2-3, is KAGVTQTPRYLIKTRGQQVTLSCSPISGHRSVSWYQQTPGQGLQFLFEYFSETQRNKGNFPGRFSGRQFSNSRSEMNVSTLELGDSALYLCASSLVFEGGDTQYFGPGTRLTVL.

Ten or more counts support this clonotype. This chain links TRBV3-1 with TRBJ2-3; 13 bases line up with TRBD2. CDR1 is LGHDT and CDR2 is YNNKEL in the germline V gene (reference sequence). The CDR3 is made up of 20 amino acids. V trimming: 3 bases; J trimming: 4 bases; junction bases outside the gene matches: 16. The CDR3 region is CASSHLLAGGSRVVADTQYF. The CDR3 DNA follows: TGTGCCAGCAGCCATCTACTAGCGGGGGGGTCTCGTGTTGTTGCAGATACGCAGTATTTT.

This clonotype appeared many times. The V and J genes are TRBV29-1 and TRBJ2-3, with D maybe TRBD1 (5 bases). The CDR3 is 15 amino acids. Germline V gene data show CDR1 as SQVTM and CDR2 as ANQGSEA. The V gene lost 2 bases and the J gene lost 2 bases, with 14 bases spanning the gap. For the CDR3, the DNA is TGCAGCGTTGAACAGGGTCAAGGGTACACAGATACGCAGTATTTT. Translation: CSVEQGQGYTDTQYF.

This clonotype was recorded at least ten times. The chain links TRBV5-1 to TRBJ1-2; 7 bases fit TRBD1. Per the germline V gene, CDR1 is SGHRS and CDR2 is YFSETQ. With 3 bases clipped from V and 7 bases from J, the junction kept 9 bases outside the gene matches. The CDR3 runs to 14 residues. In DNA, the CDR3 is TGCGCCAGCAGCTCTGGACAGGAGAGGGGTGGCTACACCTTC. It encodes CASSSGQERGGYTF.

This clonotype has a count of ten or more. The chain joins TRBV4-2 to TRBJ2-3; the D is unclear. The V end lost 0 bases, the J end lost 11 bases, and 15 bases lay between the germline ends. This CDR3 is built from 14 residues. The germline V gene encodes CDR1 LGHNA and CDR2 YNFKEQ. This CDR3 reads CASSQEFGPVKQYF. The DNA for the CDR3 is TGTGCCAGCAGCCAAGAGTTTGGCCCCGTGAAGCAGTATTTT.

Ten or more counts support this clonotype. The chain combines TRBV12-3 or TRBV12-4 with TRBJ2-7; the D is unclear. The CDR3 consists of 13 residues. V was clipped by 4 bases and J by 9 bases, with 16 bases between them. CDR3: CASSSGSNLVQYF. CDR3 coding DNA: TGTGCCAGCAGTTCCGGGTCCAACCTCGTGCAGTACTTC.

The sample holds many counts of this clonotype. The genes are TRBV20-1 and TRBJ2-1; TRBD2 aligns across 10 bases. Germline CDR1 and CDR2: DFQATT and SNEGSKA (reference sequence). Trimming took 4 bases from V and 1 from J; bases not matched to a gene: 4. This CDR3 has 15 residues. The CDR3 DNA sequence: TGCAGTGCTACTAGCGGGGGTTTTTCCTACAATGAGCAGTTCTTC. Translated, it gives CSATSGGFSYNEQFF.

This clonotype was recorded at least ten times. V usage is TRBV5-1 and J usage is TRBJ2-7, with a weak D call TRBD1 (5 bases). The V gene's germline CDR1 is SGHRS and CDR2 YFSETQ. The length of the CDR3 is 14 residues. The ends were cut back, 5 bases at V and 0 bases at J, with 12 bases in the middle. The CDR3 is CASSLTGASYEQYF. CDR3 coding DNA: TGCGCCAGCAGTCTTACAGGTGCCTCCTACGAGCAGTACTTC.

This clonotype was detected a few times. The chain has TRBV13 and TRBJ2-7; D is possibly TRBD1 or TRBD2 (5 bases each). With 0 bases removed from V and 5 bases from J, the gap between germline ends came to 11 bases. This CDR3 region has 14 residues. CDR1 and CDR2 from the germline V gene are PRHDT and FYEKMQ (reference sequence). The CDR3 DNA reads as TGTGCCAGCAGCTTAGGGACAGCGGCTGACGAGCAGTACTTC. Translation: CASSLGTAADEQYF.

At least ten counts were recorded for this clonotype. The chain is built from TRBV20-1 and TRBJ1-2; no clear D. Trimming cost V 6 bases and J 8 bases, with 10 bases left between them. This CDR3 region has 10 residues. Germline V CDR1 and CDR2: DFQATT, SNEGSKA (reference sequence). In nucleotides, the CDR3 is TGCAGTGCGTCGTCCGACGGCTACACCTTC. Translating it yields CSASSDGYTF.

Many counts were recorded for this clonotype. The V gene is TRBV5-1, the J gene TRBJ2-7; 8 bases agree with TRBD1. V shed 4 bases, J shed 4 bases, and the junction held 10 bases outside the gene matches. CDR1 SGHRS and CDR2 YFSETQ come from the germline V gene. This CDR3 region has 15 residues. The CDR3 loop is CASSAGTGVFYEQYF. CDR3 in DNA: TGCGCCAGCAGCGCGGGGACAGGAGTTTTTTACGAGCAGTACTTC.

This clonotype was detected ten times or more. The rearrangement uses TRBV20-1 and TRBJ1-2; no definite D call. CDR1 and CDR2 (germline): DFQATT, SNEGSKA (reference sequence). The V and J ends lost 4 bases and 8 bases respectively, with 11 bases between them. The CDR3 totals 11 residues. The CDR3 bases are TGCAGTGCTACTACGGTGGACGGCTACACCTTC. Translation gives CSATTVDGYTF.

V and J are TRBV28 and TRBJ2-3, with 10 bases lining up with TRBD2. V shed 5 bases, J shed 2 bases, and the junction held 7 bases outside the gene matches. Germline CDR1 is MDHEN and CDR2 is SYDVKM. The CDR3 loop spans 16 amino acids. CDR3 in DNA: TGTGCCAGCAGTCAACAGCGGGGGGGCCACACAGATACGCAGTATTTT. Translation: CASSQQRGGHTDTQYF. Complete variable domain (other parts from reference TRBV28 and TRBJ2-3): DVKVTQSSRYLVKRTGEKVFLECVQDMDHENMFWYRQDPGLGLRLIYFSYDVKMKEKGDIPEGYSVSREKKERFSLILESASTNQTSMYLCASSQQRGGHTDTQYFGPGTRLTVL.

The table lists this clonotype with many counts. V gene TRBV2 combines with J gene TRBJ2-2, with unresolved D. Germline V gene data show CDR1 as SNHLY and CDR2 as FYNNEI. The CDR3 covers 14 residues. Trimming removed 3 bases from V and 8 bases from J, with 13 bases in between. The chain's CDR3 is CASSDEAILGELFF. CDR3 nucleotides: TGTGCCAGCAGTGATGAAGCTATTTTGGGGGAGCTGTTTTTT.

The sample holds many counts of this clonotype. The chain carries TRBV12-3 or TRBV12-4 and TRBJ1-3; D gene ambiguous. Trimming left V 6 bases short and J 0 bases short, with 9 bases between. This CDR3 has 14 amino acids. DNA of the CDR3: TGTGCCAGCAGGGAGAGGATCTCTGGAAACACCATATATTTT. It is translated as CASRERISGNTIYF.

This clonotype was counted many times. This sequence joins TRBV28 and TRBJ1-3; the D is unclear. Germline V gene data show CDR1 as MDHEN and CDR2 as SYDVKM. V gave up 2 bases and J gave up 5 bases, with 4 bases separating them. CDR3 size: 12 residues. The CDR3 DNA reads TGTGCCAGCAGTTTAAACCGAAACACCATATATTTT. This gives the protein CASSLNRNTIYF.